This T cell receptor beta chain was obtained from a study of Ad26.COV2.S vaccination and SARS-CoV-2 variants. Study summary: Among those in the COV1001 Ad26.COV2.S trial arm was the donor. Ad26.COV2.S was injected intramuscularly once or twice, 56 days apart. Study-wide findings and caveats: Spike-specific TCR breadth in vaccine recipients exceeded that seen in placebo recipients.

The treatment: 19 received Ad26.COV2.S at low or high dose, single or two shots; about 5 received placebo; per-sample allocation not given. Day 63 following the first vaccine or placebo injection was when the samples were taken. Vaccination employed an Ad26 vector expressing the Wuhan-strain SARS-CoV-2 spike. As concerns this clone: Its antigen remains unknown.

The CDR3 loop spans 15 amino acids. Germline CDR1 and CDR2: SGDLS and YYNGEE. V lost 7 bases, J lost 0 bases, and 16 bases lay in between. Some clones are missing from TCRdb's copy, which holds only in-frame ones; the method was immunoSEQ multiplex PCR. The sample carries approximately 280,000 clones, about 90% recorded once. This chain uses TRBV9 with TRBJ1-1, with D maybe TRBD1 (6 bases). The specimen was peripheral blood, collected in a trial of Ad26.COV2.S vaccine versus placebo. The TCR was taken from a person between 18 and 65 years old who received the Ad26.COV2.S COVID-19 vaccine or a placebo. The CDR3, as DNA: TGTGCCAGCTCCCGGCAGGGGCTTATGAACACTGAAGCTTTCTTT. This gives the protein CASSRQGLMNTEAFF.